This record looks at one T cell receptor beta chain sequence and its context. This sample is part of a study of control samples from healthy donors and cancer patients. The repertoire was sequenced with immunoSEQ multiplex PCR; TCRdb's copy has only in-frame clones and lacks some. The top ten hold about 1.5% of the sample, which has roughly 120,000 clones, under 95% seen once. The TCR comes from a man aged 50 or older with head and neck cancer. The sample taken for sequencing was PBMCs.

The CDR3 coding sequence is TGTGCCAGCAGTTACCTGATGCGACAGGCGGATGGCTACACCTTC. The encoded protein is CASSYLMRQADGYTF. This sequence joins TRBV6-2 or TRBV6-3 and TRBJ1-2, with D maybe TRBD1 (6 bases). Germline loops: CDR1 MNHEY, CDR2 SVGEGT. CDR3 length: 15 residues. V lost 2 bases to trimming and J lost 6 bases, with 16 bases between them.